This T cell receptor (beta chain) was found in a study of blood T cell repertoires in COVID-19. Individuals aged 18 to 89 years were recruited from around 22 US areas. Categorization into cohorts depended on clinical history that participants reported. V was clipped by 6 bases and J by 3 bases, with 12 bases between them. The V gene's germline CDR1 is MDHEN and CDR2 SYDVKM. The CDR3 is made up of 14 amino acids. How the authors handled the data: Cell counts per sample came from amplifying reference gene primers. This table comes from immunoSEQ multiplex PCR, and its TCRdb copy is limited to in-frame clones, with some not included. The V and J calls and clone size were taken over from that table, and D and trimming were inferred from the DNA. The sample shows around 180,000 clones, roughly 77% of them seen only once.

This sequence was found in a woman in her forties or fifties with acute COVID-19. V gene TRBV28 combines with J gene TRBJ1-3; D might be TRBD1 (6 bases). Sequenced material: PBMCs or T cells enriched from blood (not recorded which). CDR3 protein: CASSGRGFGNTIYF. As DNA, the CDR3 is TGTGCCAGCAGCGGCAGGGGTTTTGGAAACACCATATATTTT.